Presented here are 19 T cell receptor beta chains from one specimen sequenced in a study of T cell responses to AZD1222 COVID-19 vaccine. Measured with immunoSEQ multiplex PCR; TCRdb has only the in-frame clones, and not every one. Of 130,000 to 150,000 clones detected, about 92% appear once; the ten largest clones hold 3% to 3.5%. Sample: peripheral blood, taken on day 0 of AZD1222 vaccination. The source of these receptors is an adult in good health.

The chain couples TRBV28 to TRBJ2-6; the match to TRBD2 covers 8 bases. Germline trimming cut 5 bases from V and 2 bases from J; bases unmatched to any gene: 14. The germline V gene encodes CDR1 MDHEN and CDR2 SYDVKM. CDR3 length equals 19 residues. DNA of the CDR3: TGTGCCAGCAGTCCGATAGCGGGAAGGCCCGGGCCTGGGGCCAACGTCCTGACTTTC. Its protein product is CASSPIAGRPGPGANVLTF.

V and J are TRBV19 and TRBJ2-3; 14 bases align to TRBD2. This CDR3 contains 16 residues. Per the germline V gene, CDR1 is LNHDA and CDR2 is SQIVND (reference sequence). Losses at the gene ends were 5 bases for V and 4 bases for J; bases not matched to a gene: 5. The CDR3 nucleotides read TGTGCCAGTAGTCCGGGACTAGCGGGAGTTGCAGATACGCAGTATTTT. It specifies CASSPGLAGVADTQYF.

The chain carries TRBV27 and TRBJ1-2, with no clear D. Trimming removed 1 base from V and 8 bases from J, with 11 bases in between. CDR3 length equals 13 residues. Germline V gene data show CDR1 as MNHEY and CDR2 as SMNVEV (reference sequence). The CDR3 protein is CASSLYAGLGYTF. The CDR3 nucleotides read TGTGCCAGCAGTTTATACGCCGGGTTGGGCTACACCTTC.

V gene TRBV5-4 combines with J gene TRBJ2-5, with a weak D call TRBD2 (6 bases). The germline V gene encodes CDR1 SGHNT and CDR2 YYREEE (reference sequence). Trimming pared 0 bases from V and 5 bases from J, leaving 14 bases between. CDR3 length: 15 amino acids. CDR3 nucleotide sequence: TGTGCCAGCAGCTTGGAGAACGGGAGAGCGGAGACCCAGTACTTC. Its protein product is CASSLENGRAETQYF.

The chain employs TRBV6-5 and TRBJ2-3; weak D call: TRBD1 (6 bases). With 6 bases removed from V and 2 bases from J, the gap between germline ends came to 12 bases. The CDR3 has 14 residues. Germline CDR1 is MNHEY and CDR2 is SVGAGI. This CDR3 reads CASSQTGATDTQYF. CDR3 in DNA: TGTGCCAGCAGCCAGACAGGTGCCACAGATACGCAGTATTTT.

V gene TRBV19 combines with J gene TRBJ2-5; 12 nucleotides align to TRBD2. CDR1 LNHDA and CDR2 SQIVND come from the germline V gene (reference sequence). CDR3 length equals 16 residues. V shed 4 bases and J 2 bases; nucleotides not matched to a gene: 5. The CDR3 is CASSTPLAGGQETQYF. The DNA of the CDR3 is TGTGCCAGTAGTACACCACTAGCGGGAGGACAAGAGACCCAGTACTTC.

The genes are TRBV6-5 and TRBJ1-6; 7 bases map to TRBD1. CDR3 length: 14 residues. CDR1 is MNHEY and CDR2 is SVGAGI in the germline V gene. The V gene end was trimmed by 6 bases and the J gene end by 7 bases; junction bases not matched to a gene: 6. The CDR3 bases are TGTGCCAGCAGCACAGACAGGGACAATTCACCCCTCCACTTT. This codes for CASSTDRDNSPLHF.

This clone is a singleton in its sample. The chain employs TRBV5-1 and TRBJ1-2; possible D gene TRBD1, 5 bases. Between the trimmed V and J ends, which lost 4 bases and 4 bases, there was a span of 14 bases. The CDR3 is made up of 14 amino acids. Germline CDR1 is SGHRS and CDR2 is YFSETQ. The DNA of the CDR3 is TGCGCCAGCAGCCTGACTACAGGCAGCTATGGCTACACCTTC. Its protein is CASSLTTGSYGYTF.

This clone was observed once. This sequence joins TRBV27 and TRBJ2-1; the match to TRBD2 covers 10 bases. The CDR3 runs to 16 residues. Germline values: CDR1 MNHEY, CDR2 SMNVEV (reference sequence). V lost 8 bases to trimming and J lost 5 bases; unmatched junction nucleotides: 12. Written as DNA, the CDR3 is TGTGCCAGCCTCCCCCTCGGGACTAGCGTCCACAATGAGCAGTTCTTC. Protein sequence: CASLPLGTSVHNEQFF.

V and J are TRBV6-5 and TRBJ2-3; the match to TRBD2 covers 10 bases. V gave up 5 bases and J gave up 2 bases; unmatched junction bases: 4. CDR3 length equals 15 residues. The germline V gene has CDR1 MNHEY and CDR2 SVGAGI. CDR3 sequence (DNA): TGTGCCAGCAGTAACCTAGCGGGAGTCACAGATACGCAGTATTTT. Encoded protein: CASSNLAGVTDTQYF.

The CDR3 sequence: CASKVRGGGGNQPQHF. The CDR3 nucleotides read TGTGCCAGTAAGGTTCGGGGGGGAGGCGGCAATCAGCCCCAGCATTTT. The J gene is TRBJ1-5, the V gene TRBV19; weak D call: TRBD1 (5 bases). The CDR3 consists of 16 residues. V lost 7 bases to trimming and J lost 2 bases, with 18 bases between them. Germline V gene data show CDR1 as LNHDA and CDR2 as SQIVND (reference sequence).

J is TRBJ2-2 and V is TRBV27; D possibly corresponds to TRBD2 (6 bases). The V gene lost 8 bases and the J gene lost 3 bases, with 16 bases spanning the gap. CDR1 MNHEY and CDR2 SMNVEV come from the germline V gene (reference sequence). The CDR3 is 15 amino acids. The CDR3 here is CASLQYGSDTGELFF. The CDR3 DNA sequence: TGTGCCAGCCTTCAATACGGGAGTGACACCGGGGAGCTGTTTTTT.

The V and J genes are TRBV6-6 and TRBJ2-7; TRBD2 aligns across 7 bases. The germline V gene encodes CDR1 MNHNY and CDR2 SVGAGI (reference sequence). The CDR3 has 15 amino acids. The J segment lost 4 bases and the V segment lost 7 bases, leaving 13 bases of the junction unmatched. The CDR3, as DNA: TGTGCCAGCACCAACCGGGGGGACGCCCCGTACGAGCAGTACTTC. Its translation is CASTNRGDAPYEQYF.

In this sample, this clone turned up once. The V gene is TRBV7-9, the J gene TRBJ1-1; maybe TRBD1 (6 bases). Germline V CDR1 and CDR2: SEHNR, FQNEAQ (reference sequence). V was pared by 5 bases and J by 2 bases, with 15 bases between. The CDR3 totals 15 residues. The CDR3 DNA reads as TGTGCCAGCAGCGTAACAGGGTCGGGAAACACTGAAGCTTTCTTT. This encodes CASSVTGSGNTEAFF.

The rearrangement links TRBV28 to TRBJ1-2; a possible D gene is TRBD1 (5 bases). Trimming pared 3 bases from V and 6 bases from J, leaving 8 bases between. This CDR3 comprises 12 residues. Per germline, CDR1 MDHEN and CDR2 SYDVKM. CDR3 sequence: CASSFGGDGYTF. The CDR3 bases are TGTGCCAGCAGTTTCGGGGGGGATGGCTACACCTTC.

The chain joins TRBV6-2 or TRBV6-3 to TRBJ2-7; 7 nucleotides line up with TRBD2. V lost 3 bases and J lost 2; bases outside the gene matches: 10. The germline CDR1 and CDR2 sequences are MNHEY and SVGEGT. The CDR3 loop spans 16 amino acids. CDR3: CASSYGLGRPAYEQYF. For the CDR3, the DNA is TGTGCCAGCAGTTATGGCCTCGGGAGGCCGGCCTACGAGCAGTACTTC.

CDR3: CSVDAANTGELFF. DNA of the CDR3: TGCAGCGTTGATGCTGCGAACACCGGGGAGCTGTTTTTT. The chain recombines TRBV29-1 with TRBJ2-2; D unresolved. The CDR3 is made up of 13 amino acids. The V and J ends lost 3 bases and 0 bases respectively, with 5 bases between them. Germline values: CDR1 SQVTM, CDR2 ANQGSEA.

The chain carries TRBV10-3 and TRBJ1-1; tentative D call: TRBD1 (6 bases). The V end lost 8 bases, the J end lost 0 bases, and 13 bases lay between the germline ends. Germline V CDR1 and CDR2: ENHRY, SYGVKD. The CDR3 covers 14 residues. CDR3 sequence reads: CAIQIGQMNTEAFF. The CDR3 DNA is TGTGCCATCCAGATTGGACAGATGAACACTGAAGCTTTCTTT.

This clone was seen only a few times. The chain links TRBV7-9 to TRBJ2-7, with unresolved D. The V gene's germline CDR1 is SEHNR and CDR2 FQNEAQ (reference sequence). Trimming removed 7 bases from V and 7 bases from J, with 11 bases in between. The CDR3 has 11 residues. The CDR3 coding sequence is TGTGCCAGCACTCGAGCTAGGGAGCAGTACTTC. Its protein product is CASTRAREQYF. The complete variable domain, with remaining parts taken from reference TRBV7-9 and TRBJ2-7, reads DTGVSQNPRHKITKRGQNVTFRCDPISEHNRLYWYRQTLGQGPEFLTYFQNEAQLEKSRLLSDRFSAERPKGSFSTLEIQRTEQGDSAMYLCASTRAREQYFGPGTRLTVT.